Following are 2 T cell receptor beta chains from one sample sequenced in a study of shared clonotypes between healthy human individuals. TCRdb's copy holds only in-frame clones and misses some; the assay was immunoSEQ multiplex PCR. This sample has over 400,000 clones, with more than 65% found just once. The sample consisted of PBMCs. These receptors all come from a woman in her thirties or forties in good health. Some clones in this sample may be carry-over from other donors' samples.

CDR3 DNA sequence: TGTGCCAGCAAAAACAGGGAACGTAGCACAGATACGCAGTATTTT. This codes for CASKNRERSTDTQYF. The chain recombines TRBV5-4 with TRBJ2-3, with D possibly TRBD1 on 6 matching bases. V shed 6 bases and J shed 0 bases, with 14 bases lying between them. This CDR3 has 15 residues. Germline loops: CDR1 SGHNT, CDR2 YYREEE (reference sequence).

This clone was seen only once. The J gene is TRBJ1-1, the V gene TRBV5-1, with D unresolved. Germline V gene data show CDR1 as SGHRS and CDR2 as YFSETQ. Trimming pared 7 bases from V and 1 base from J, leaving 14 bases between. This CDR3 has 14 amino acids. CDR3 sequence (DNA): TGCGCCAGCGGTGAAAGGATCCCGAACACTGAAGCTTTCTTT. Its protein is CASGERIPNTEAFF.